This note documents a single T cell receptor beta chain sequence. This sample was taken from a study of blood T cell repertoires in COVID-19. CDR1 is KGHSH, CDR2 LQKENI, per germline. V was pared by 6 bases and J by 4 bases, with 14 bases of the junction left unmatched. This CDR3 has 16 amino acids. Some clones are missing from TCRdb's copy, which holds only in-frame ones; the method was immunoSEQ multiplex PCR. Found here are more than 110,000 clones, approximately 80% of them singletons; the top ten hold under 2%. Everyone who took part was roughly 18 to 89 years old, and they came from about 23 US areas.

What was sequenced was PBMCs or T cells enriched from blood (not recorded which). This clonotype was obtained from a woman under 30 who had been exposed to COVID-19. The rearrangement joins TRBV18 to TRBJ1-1; TRBD1 matches 7 bases. CDR3 amino acids: CASSPRGVYGGTEAFF. DNA for the CDR3: TGTGCCAGCTCCCCCAGGGGGGTTTACGGAGGCACTGAAGCTTTCTTT.